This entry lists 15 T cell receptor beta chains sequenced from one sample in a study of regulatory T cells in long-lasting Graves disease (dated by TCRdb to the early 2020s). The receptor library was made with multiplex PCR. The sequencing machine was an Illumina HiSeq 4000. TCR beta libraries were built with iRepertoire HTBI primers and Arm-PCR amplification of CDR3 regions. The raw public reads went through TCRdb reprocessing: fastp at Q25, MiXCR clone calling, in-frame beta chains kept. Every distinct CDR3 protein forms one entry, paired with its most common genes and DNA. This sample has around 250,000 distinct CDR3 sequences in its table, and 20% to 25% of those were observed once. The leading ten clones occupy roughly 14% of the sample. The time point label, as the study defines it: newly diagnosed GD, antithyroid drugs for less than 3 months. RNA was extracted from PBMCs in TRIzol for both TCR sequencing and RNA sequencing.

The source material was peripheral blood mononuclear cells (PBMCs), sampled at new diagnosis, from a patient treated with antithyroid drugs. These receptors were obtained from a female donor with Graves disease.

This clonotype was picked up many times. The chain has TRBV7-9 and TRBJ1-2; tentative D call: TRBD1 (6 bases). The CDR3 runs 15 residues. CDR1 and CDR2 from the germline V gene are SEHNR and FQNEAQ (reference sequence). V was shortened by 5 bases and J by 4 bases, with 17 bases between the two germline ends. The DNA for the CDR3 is TGTGCCAGCAGCCCCTCGGGGGGCGAGGGCTATGGCTACACCTTC. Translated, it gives CASSPSGGEGYGYTF.

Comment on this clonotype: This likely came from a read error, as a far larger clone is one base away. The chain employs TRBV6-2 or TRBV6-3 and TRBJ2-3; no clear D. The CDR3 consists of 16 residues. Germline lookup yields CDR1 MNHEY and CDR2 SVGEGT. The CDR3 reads CAGSIAQPIPTDTQYF. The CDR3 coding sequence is TGTGCCGGCAGTATCGCACAACCAATCCCCACAGATACGCAGTATTTT.

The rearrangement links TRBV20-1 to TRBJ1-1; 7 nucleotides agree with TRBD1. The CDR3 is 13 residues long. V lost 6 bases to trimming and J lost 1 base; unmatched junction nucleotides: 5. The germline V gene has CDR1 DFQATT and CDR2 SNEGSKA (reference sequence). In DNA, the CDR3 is TGCAGTGCCGCAGACAGGGCGAACACTGAAGCTTTCTTT. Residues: CSAADRANTEAFF.

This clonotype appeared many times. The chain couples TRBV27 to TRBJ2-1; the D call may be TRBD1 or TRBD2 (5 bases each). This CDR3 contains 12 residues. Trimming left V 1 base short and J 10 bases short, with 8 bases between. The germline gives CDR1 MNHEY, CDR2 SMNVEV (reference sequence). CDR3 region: CASSLLWGEQFF. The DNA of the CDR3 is TGTGCCAGCAGTTTATTGTGGGGGGAGCAGTTCTTC.

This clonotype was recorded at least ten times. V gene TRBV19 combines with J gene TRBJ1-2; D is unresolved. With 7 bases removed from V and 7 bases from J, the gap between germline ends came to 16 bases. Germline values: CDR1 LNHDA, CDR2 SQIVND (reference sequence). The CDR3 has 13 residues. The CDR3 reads CASTGRRGFGYTF. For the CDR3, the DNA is TGTGCCAGTACCGGCCGTCGAGGGTTTGGCTACACCTTC.

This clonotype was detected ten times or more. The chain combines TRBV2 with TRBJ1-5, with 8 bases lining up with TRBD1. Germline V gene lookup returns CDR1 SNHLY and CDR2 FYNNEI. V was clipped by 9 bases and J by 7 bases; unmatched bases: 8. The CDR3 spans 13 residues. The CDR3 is CASLGQDLQPQHF. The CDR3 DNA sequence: TGTGCCAGTTTGGGACAGGATCTACAGCCCCAGCATTTT.

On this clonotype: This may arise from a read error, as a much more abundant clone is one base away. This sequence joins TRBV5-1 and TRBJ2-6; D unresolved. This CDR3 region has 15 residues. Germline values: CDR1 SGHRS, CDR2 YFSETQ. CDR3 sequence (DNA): TGCGCCAGCAGCGACCGAGGATCTGAGGCCAACGTCCTGACTTTC. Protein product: CASSDRGSEANVLTF.

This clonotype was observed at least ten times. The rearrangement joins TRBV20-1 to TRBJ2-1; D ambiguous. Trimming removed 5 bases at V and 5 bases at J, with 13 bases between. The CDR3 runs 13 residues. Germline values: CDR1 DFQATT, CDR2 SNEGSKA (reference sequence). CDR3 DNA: TGCAGTGCTTTAAAATATCAGAACAATGAGCAGTTCTTC. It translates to CSALKYQNNEQFF.

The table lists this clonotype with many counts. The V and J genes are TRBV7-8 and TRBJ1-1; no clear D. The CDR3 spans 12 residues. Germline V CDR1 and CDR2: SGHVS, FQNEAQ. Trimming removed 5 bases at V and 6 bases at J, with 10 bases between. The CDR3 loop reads CASSPIPPEAFF. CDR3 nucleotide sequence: TGTGCCAGCAGCCCCATCCCACCTGAAGCTTTCTTT.

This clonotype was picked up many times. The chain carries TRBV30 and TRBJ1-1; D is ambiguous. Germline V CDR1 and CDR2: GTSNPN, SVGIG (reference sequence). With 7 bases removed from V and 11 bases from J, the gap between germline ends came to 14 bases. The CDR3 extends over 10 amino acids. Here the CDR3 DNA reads TGTGCCTCTCACCCCATGGGCGCTTTCTTT. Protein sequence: CASHPMGAFF.

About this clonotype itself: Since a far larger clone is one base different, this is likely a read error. CDR3 protein: CASSLVADNEQYF. As DNA, the CDR3 is TGTGCCAGCAGCTTAGTGGCGGACAATGAGCAGTACTTC. The J gene is TRBJ2-7, the V gene TRBV7-9, with D tentatively TRBD1 (5 bases). CDR1 is SEHNR, CDR2 FQNEAQ, per germline (reference sequence). This CDR3 is built from 13 residues. Trimming took 1 base from V and 7 from J, leaving 11 bases between them.

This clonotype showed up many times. CDR3 coding DNA: TGTGCCAGTAAGGTGGGGCAGGCGGACACTGAAGCTTTCTTT. Translating gives CASKVGQADTEAFF. The chain links TRBV19 to TRBJ1-1, with D perhaps matching TRBD1 (5 bases). CDR1 is LNHDA, CDR2 SQIVND, per germline (reference sequence). This CDR3 is 14 amino acids long. Trimming left V 7 bases short and J 3 bases short, with 15 bases between.

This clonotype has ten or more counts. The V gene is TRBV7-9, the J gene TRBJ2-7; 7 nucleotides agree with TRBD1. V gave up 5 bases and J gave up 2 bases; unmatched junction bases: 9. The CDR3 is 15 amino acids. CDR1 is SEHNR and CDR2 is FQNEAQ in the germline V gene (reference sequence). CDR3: CASSGWTGLTYEQYF. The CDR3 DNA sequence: TGTGCCAGCAGCGGGTGGACAGGCCTAACCTACGAGCAGTACTTC.

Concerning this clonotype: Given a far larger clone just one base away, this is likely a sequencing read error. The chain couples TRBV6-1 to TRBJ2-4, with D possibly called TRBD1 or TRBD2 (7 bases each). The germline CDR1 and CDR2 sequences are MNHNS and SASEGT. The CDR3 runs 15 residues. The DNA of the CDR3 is TGTGCCAGCACCGGACTAGGACAGGCCTCCAATGAGCGGTTCTTC. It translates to CASTGLGQASNERFF.

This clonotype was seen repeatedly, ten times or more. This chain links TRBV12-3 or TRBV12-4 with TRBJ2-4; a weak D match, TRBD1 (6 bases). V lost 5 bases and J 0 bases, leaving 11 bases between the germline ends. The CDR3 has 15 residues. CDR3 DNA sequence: TGTGCCAGCAGTCCTCCGGACAGAGCCAAAAACATTCAGTACTTC. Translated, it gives CASSPPDRAKNIQYF.